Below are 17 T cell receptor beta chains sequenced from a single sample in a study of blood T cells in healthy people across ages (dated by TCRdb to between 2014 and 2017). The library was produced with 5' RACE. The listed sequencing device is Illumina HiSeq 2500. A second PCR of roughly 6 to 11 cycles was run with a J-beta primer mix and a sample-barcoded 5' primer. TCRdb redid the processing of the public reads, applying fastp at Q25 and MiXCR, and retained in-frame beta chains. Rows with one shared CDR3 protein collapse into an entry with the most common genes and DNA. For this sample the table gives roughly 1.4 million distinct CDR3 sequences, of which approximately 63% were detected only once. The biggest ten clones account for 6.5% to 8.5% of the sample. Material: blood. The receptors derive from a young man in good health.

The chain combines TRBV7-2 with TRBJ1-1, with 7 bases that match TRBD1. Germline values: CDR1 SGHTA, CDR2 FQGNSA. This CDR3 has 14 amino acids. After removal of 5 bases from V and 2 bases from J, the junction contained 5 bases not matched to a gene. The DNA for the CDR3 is TGTGCCAGCAGCACGGACAGGAGAAACACTGAAGCTTTCTTT. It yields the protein CASSTDRRNTEAFF. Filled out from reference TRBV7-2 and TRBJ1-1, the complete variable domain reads GAGVSQSPSNKVTEKGKDVELRCDPISGHTALYWYRQSLGQGLEFLIYFQGNSAPDKSGLPSDRFSAERTGGSVSTLTIQRTQQEDSAVYLCASSTDRRNTEAFFGQGTRLTVV.

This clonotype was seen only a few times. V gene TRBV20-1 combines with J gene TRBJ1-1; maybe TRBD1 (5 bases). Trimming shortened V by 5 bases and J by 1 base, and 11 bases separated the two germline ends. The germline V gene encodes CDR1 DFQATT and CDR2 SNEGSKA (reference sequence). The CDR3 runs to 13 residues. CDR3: CSAGRTPNTEAFF. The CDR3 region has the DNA TGCAGTGCTGGAAGGACACCGAACACTGAAGCTTTCTTT.

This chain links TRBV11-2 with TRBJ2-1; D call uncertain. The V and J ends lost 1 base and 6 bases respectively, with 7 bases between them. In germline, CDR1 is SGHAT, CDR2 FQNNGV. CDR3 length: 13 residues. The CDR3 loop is CASSLANPNEQFF. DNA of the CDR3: TGTGCCAGCAGCTTAGCTAACCCCAATGAGCAGTTCTTC.

The CDR3: CASSQDILGTWYSTDTQYF. The CDR3 bases are TGCGCCAGCAGCCAAGATATTTTAGGGACGTGGTACAGCACAGATACGCAGTATTTT. The chain employs TRBV4-1 and TRBJ2-3; D may be TRBD1 or TRBD2 (5 bases each). This CDR3 contains 19 residues. Trimming cost V 0 bases and J 0 bases, with 19 bases left between them. Germline V gene data show CDR1 as MGHRA and CDR2 as YSYEKL.

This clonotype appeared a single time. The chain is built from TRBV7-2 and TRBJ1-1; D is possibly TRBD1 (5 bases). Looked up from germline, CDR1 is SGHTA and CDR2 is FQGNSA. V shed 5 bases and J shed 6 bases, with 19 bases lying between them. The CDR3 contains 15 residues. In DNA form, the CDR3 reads TGTGCCAGCAGCCGCGATGCTATGTCACAGGCTGAAGCTTTCTTT. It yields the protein CASSRDAMSQAEAFF.

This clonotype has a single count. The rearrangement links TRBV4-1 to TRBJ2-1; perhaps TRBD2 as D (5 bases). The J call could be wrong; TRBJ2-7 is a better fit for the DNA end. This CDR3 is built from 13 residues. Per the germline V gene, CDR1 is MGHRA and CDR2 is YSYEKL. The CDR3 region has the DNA TGCGCCAGCAGCCCTTCTAGCTACAATGAGCAGTACTTC. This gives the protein CASSPSSYNEQYF.

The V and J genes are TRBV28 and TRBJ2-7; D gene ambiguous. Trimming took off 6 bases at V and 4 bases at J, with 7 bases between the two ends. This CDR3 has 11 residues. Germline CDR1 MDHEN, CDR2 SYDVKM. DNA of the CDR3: TGTGCCAGCAGGTATGATTACGAGCAGTACTTC. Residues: CASRYDYEQYF.

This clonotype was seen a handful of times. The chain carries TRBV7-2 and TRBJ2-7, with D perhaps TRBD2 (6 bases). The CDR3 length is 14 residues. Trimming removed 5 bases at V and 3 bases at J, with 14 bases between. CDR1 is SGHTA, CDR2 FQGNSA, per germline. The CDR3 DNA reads TGTGCCAGCAGCCTGGGACTGGGGTTCTACGAGCAGTACTTC. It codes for CASSLGLGFYEQYF.

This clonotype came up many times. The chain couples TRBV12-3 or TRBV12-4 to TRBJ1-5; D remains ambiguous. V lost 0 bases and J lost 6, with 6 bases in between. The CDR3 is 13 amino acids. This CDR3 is CASSLARVQPQHF. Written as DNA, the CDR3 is TGTGCCAGCAGTTTAGCGCGAGTTCAGCCCCAGCATTTT.

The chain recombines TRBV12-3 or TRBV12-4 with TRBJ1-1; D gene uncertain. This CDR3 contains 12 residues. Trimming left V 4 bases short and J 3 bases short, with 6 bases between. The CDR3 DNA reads TGTGCCAGCAGTTCCTTATACACTGAAGCTTTCTTT. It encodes CASSSLYTEAFF.

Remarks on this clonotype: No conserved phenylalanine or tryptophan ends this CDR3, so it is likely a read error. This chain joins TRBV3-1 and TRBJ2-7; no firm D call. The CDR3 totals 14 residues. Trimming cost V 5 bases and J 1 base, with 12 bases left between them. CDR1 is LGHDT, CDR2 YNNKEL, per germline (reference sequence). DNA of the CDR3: TGTGCCAGCAGCAACAGAGAGCTTTCCTACGAGCAGTACCTC. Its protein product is CASSNRELSYEQYL.

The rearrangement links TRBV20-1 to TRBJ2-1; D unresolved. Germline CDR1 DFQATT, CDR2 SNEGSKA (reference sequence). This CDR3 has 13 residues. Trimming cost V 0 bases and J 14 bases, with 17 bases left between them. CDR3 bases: TGCAGTGCTAGAGAGGCCACTTTGATGCCCAAGTTCTTC. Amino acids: CSAREATLMPKFF.

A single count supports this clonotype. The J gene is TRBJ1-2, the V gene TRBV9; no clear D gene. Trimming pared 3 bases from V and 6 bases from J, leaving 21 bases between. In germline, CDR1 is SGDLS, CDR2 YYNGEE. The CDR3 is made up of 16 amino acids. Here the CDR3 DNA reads TGTGCCAGCAGCGAGGCCCTCATGGGCTTTGGCCATGGCTACACCTTC. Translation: CASSEALMGFGHGYTF. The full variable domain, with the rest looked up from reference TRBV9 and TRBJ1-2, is DSGVTQTPKHLITATGQRVTLRCSPRSGDLSVYWYQQSLDQGLQFLIQYYNGEERAKGNILERFSAQQFPDLHSELNLSSLELGDSALYFCASSEALMGFGHGYTFGSGTRLTVV.

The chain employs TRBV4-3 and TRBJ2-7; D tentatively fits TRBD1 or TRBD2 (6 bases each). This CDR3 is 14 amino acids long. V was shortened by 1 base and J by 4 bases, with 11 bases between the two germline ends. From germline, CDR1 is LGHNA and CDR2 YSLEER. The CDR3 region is CASSQGGANYEQYF. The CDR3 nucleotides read TGCGCCAGCAGCCAAGGGGGGGCTAATTACGAGCAGTACTTC.

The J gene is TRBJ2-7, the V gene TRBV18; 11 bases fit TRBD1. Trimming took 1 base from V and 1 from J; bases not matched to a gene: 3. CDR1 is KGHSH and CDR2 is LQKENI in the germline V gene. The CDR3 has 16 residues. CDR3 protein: CASSPRGQGGSYEQYF. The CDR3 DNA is TGTGCCAGCTCACCACGGGGACAGGGGGGGTCCTACGAGCAGTACTTC.

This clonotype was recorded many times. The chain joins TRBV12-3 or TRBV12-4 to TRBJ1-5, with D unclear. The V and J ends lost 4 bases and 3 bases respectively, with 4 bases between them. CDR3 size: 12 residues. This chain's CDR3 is CASSSPNQPQHF. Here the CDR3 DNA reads TGTGCCAGCAGTTCCCCCAATCAGCCCCAGCATTTT.

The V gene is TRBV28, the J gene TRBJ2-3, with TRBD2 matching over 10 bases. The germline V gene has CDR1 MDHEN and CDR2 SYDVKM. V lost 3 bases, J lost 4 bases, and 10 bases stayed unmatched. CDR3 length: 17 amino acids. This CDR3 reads CASSFLKLAGIADTQYF. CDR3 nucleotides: TGTGCCAGCAGTTTCCTAAAACTAGCGGGAATTGCAGATACGCAGTATTTT.